Each of the 27 T cell receptor beta chains below was sequenced from the same sample in a study of cytomegalovirus exposure and HLA in healthy donors. Primers for the PCR totalled 60 Vbeta and 13 Jbeta. Profiled with immunoSEQ multiplex PCR; TCRdb holds only in-frame clones, not every one. Among more than 110,000 clones, almost 85% were seen once, and the ten largest hold 1.2% to 1.5%. Source material: PBMCs. The receptors shown here come from a man younger than 40 in good health and CMV-seropositive.

In the case of this clone: A junction end diverges from the germline sequence, so it may reflect a read error. The sample holds other DNA sequences that translate to the same CDR3. V is TRBV7-8 and J is TRBJ1-5; a weak D match, TRBD1 (5 bases). Germline V CDR1 and CDR2: SGHVS, FQNEAQ. CDR3 length: 15 residues. DNA for the CDR3: TGTGCCAGCAGCTTGGACACCTTTAGCAACCAGCCCCAGCATTTT. Encoded protein: CASSLDTFSNQPQHF.

This clone was seen only once. The CDR3 DNA reads as TGTGCCAGCAGACCCGGGGAGGGACCAGATACGCAGTATTTT. Protein: CASRPGEGPDTQYF. The gene calls are TRBV6-5 and TRBJ2-3; TRBD2 matches at 7 bases. Germline lookup yields CDR1 MNHEY and CDR2 SVGAGI. V trimming: 6 bases; J trimming: 4 bases; junction bases outside the gene matches: 7. CDR3 length: 14 residues.

This chain uses TRBV28 with TRBJ2-3; a weak D match, TRBD2 (5 bases). Germline CDR1 and CDR2: MDHEN and SYDVKM. This CDR3 is 15 amino acids long. V shed 5 bases and J shed 4 bases, with 16 bases lying between them. CDR3 region: CASSPGSQQADTQYF. In nucleotides, the CDR3 is TGTGCCAGCAGTCCGGGGTCCCAGCAAGCAGATACGCAGTATTTT.

J is TRBJ2-4 and V is TRBV6-5; maybe TRBD1 (5 bases). From germline, CDR1 is MNHEY and CDR2 SVGAGI. The V and J ends lost 2 bases and 5 bases respectively, with 7 bases between them. The CDR3 runs to 13 residues. CDR3 in amino acids: CASSYDSENIQYF. CDR3 coding DNA: TGTGCCAGCAGTTACGACAGCGAAAACATTCAGTACTTC.

The chain carries TRBV5-6 and TRBJ2-5; weak D call: TRBD2 (5 bases). The CDR3 is 16 amino acids. The V end lost 4 bases, the J end lost 3 bases, and 19 bases lay between the germline ends. Per germline, CDR1 SGHDT and CDR2 YYEEEE. The CDR3 DNA follows: TGTGCCAGCAGCGGAAGGACCAGCGGCTTTGAAGAGACCCAGTACTTC. Translating it yields CASSGRTSGFEETQYF.

This clone came up once. The chain links TRBV28 to TRBJ1-2; 7 nucleotides line up with TRBD1. Trimming took 8 bases from V and 4 from J; bases not matched to a gene: 16. This CDR3 is 16 amino acids long. Germline CDR1 reads MDHEN; CDR2 reads SYDVKM. This CDR3 reads CASGSLRQGGPYGYTF. The CDR3 bases are TGTGCCAGCGGATCCCTGAGACAGGGTGGCCCCTATGGCTACACCTTC.

The count of this clone is one. This chain links TRBV10-3 with TRBJ2-7; possible D gene TRBD1, 6 bases. Germline V gene sequence: CDR1 ENHRY, CDR2 SYGVKD. The CDR3 contains 14 residues. V was pared by 4 bases and J by 6 bases, with 16 bases between. CDR3 region: CAISGQAAISEQYF. The CDR3 region has the DNA TGTGCCATCAGTGGACAGGCGGCTATTTCCGAGCAGTACTTC.

This clone was counted at least ten times. In nucleotides, the CDR3 is TGTGCCACCTCTGGGGGGGGGACTCAGCCCCAGCATTTT. Its translation: CATSGGGTQPQHF. This sequence joins TRBV6-5 and TRBJ1-5; possibly TRBD1 for D (5 bases). Per the germline V gene, CDR1 is MNHEY and CDR2 is SVGAGI. CDR3 length: 13 amino acids. The germline V and J ends were trimmed by 10 bases and 6 bases, with 16 bases remaining between them.

The chain links TRBV19 to TRBJ1-2, with a possible D match to TRBD1 (5 bases). Per germline, CDR1 LNHDA and CDR2 SQIVND (reference sequence). The CDR3 runs 10 residues. CDR3: CASGSYGYTF. In DNA form, the CDR3 reads TGTGCATCAGGGTCCTATGGCTACACCTTC.

This rearrangement joins TRBV2 to TRBJ2-7, with 8 bases identical to TRBD1. This CDR3 has 15 amino acids. J lost 2 bases, V lost 1 base, and 4 bases had no gene match. CDR1 SNHLY and CDR2 FYNNEI come from the germline V gene. DNA for the CDR3: TGTGCCAGCAGTGAAGTAGGACAGGGTCCCTACGAGCAGTACTTC. Translated, it gives CASSEVGQGPYEQYF.

The V gene is TRBV7-3, the J gene TRBJ1-6; D gene uncertain. Germline assignment: CDR1 SGHTA and CDR2 FQGTGA. The CDR3 is made up of 13 amino acids. V was shortened by 3 bases and J by 7 bases, with 7 bases between the two germline ends. The CDR3 DNA is TGTGCCAGCAGCTTTAGCTCCAATTCACCCCTCCACTTT. Protein sequence: CASSFSSNSPLHF.

This chain joins TRBV11-3 and TRBJ2-1, with 9 bases that match TRBD2. The junction had 10 bases not matched to a gene; V was cut back by 3 bases and J by 4 bases. CDR3 length equals 17 residues. CDR1 is SGHNT, CDR2 YENEEA, per germline. In DNA form, the CDR3 reads TGTGCCAGCAGCTTGAGAGCGGGAGGCCGGGCATACAATGAGCAGTTCTTC. Translated, it gives CASSLRAGGRAYNEQFF.

The CDR3, as DNA: TGTGCCAGTAGTAGGGGAGGAGACGAGGGGTACGAGCAGTACTTC. The encoded protein is CASSRGGDEGYEQYF. The chain joins TRBV19 to TRBJ2-5; a possible D gene is TRBD2 (6 bases). The J call may not be correct, given that the DNA end is closer to TRBJ2-7. CDR3 length equals 15 residues. Looked up from germline, CDR1 is LNHDA and CDR2 is SQIVND (reference sequence).

The chain has TRBV2 and TRBJ1-6; possibly TRBD1 for D (5 bases). The CDR3 is made up of 13 amino acids. Germline-derived CDR1 and CDR2 are SNHLY and FYNNEI. Trimming pared 7 bases from V and 10 bases from J, leaving 14 bases between. The CDR3, as DNA: TGTGCCAGCAAGGGGCCAGAAAAATCACCCCTCCACTTT. It encodes CASKGPEKSPLHF.

The chain carries TRBV5-1 and TRBJ2-7; 7 nucleotides match TRBD1. The trim removed 2 bases at V and 3 bases at J, leaving 5 bases unmatched. This CDR3 is built from 14 residues. CDR1 is SGHRS and CDR2 is YFSETQ in the germline V gene. The chain's CDR3 is CASSFPGQRYEQYF. Here the CDR3 DNA reads TGCGCCAGCAGCTTTCCGGGACAGCGCTACGAGCAGTACTTC.

Details on this clone: Germline and junction disagree at one end, which may indicate a read error. V gene TRBV7-2 combines with J gene TRBJ2-1; 9 bases agree with TRBD2. This CDR3 spans 17 amino acids. Per the germline V gene, CDR1 is SGHTA and CDR2 is FQGNSA. The CDR3, as DNA: TGTGCCAGCAGCTTAGCGTTGGTAGCGGGAGCCTACAATGGGCAGTTCTTC. It encodes CASSLALVAGAYNGQFF.

The chain combines TRBV19 with TRBJ2-1; D gene ambiguous. Germline V CDR1 and CDR2: LNHDA, SQIVND (reference sequence). This CDR3 has 14 amino acids. Trimming shortened V by 6 bases and J by 7 bases, and 16 bases separated the two germline ends. The CDR3 DNA is TGTGCCAGTAGGATAATAGGCCTCGGGAATGAGCAGTTCTTC. This sequence encodes CASRIIGLGNEQFF.

This chain joins TRBV27 and TRBJ1-5; no reliable D call. The CDR3 loop spans 13 amino acids. Germline-derived CDR1 and CDR2 are MNHEY and SMNVEV (reference sequence). V was cut by 0 bases and J by 9 bases, with 9 bases left in between. For the CDR3, the DNA is TGTGCCAGCAGTTTATCGGAGGATAGGCCCCAGCATTTT. It yields the protein CASSLSEDRPQHF.

This clone was counted a single time. The rearrangement uses TRBV28 and TRBJ1-4; possible D gene TRBD1, 6 bases. Germline V gene lookup returns CDR1 MDHEN and CDR2 SYDVKM. The germline V and J ends were trimmed by 4 bases and 0 bases, with 12 bases remaining between them. CDR3 length: 16 residues. Written as DNA, the CDR3 is TGTGCCAGCAGTTCCCGGACAGCTGCAACTAATGAAAAACTGTTTTTT. This translates into CASSSRTAATNEKLFF. Full variable domain (remainder filled in from reference TRBV28 and TRBJ1-4): DVKVTQSSRYLVKRTGEKVFLECVQDMDHENMFWYRQDPGLGLRLIYFSYDVKMKEKGDIPEGYSVSREKKERFSLILESASTNQTSMYLCASSSRTAATNEKLFFGSGTQLSVL.

This chain links TRBV4-1 with TRBJ2-1; 10 positions agree with TRBD2. CDR3 length: 17 amino acids. The V and J ends lost 4 bases and 7 bases, in that order; junction bases with no gene match: 13. Germline-derived CDR1 and CDR2 are MGHRA and YSYEKL. The CDR3 reads CASSPNGRAGGKNEQFF. In DNA, the CDR3 is TGCGCCAGCAGCCCCAACGGAAGAGCGGGGGGGAAAAATGAGCAGTTCTTC.

The J gene is TRBJ2-3, the V gene TRBV5-1, with 7 bases matching TRBD2. V shed 6 bases and J 3 bases; nucleotides not matched to a gene: 7. The germline V gene has CDR1 SGHRS and CDR2 YFSETQ. This CDR3 is built from 14 residues. The CDR3 bases are TGCGCCAGCACCTCCGGACTAGAAACAGATACGCAGTATTTT. Protein product: CASTSGLETDTQYF. The variable domain in full, completed from reference TRBV5-1 and TRBJ2-3, reads KAGVTQTPRYLIKTRGQQVTLSCSPISGHRSVSWYQQTPGQGLQFLFEYFSETQRNKGNFPGRFSGRQFSNSRSEMNVSTLELGDSALYLCASTSGLETDTQYFGPGTRLTVL.

V usage is TRBV7-8 and J usage is TRBJ1-1; 7 nucleotides align to TRBD1. CDR3 length: 15 residues. Germline lookup yields CDR1 SGHVS and CDR2 FQNEAQ. The ends lost 4 bases at V and 5 bases at J; junction bases unmatched: 10. CDR3 bases: TGTGCCAGCAGCTACCCCCAACAGGGGAGAACTGAAGCTTTCTTT. This sequence encodes CASSYPQQGRTEAFF.

This rearrangement joins TRBV5-6 to TRBJ1-2; weak D call: TRBD1 (5 bases). Germline-derived CDR1 and CDR2 are SGHDT and YYEEEE. Trimming cost V 0 bases and J 4 bases, with 7 bases left between them. The CDR3 is made up of 13 amino acids. DNA for the CDR3: TGTGCCAGCAGCTTGGACAGGTCCTATGGCTACACCTTC. Translated, it gives CASSLDRSYGYTF. The whole variable domain, filled in from reference TRBV5-6 and TRBJ1-2, reads DAGVTQSPTHLIKTRGQQVTLRCSPKSGHDTVSWYQQALGQGPQFIFQYYEEEERQRGNFPDRFSGHQFPNYSSELNVNALLLGDSALYLCASSLDRSYGYTFGSGTRLTVV.

This clone turned up a few times. The rearrangement links TRBV19 to TRBJ1-2, with 10 bases fitting TRBD1. This CDR3 is built from 16 residues. Germline CDR1 and CDR2: LNHDA and SQIVND (reference sequence). V shed 3 bases, J shed 4 bases, and the junction held 8 bases outside the gene matches. CDR3 residues: CASSITGTGVFYGYTF. The DNA for the CDR3 is TGTGCCAGTAGTATCACCGGGACAGGGGTTTTCTATGGCTACACCTTC.

This rearrangement joins TRBV5-1 to TRBJ2-1; 9 bases align to TRBD2. This CDR3 has 15 residues. Per germline, CDR1 SGHRS and CDR2 YFSETQ. V lost 1 base, J lost 6 bases, and 5 bases stayed unmatched. CDR3 in amino acids: CASSLNAGGPNEQFF. CDR3 nucleotides: TGCGCCAGCAGCTTGAACGCGGGGGGGCCCAATGAGCAGTTCTTC.

J is TRBJ1-1 and V is TRBV13; D is possibly TRBD1 (5 bases). CDR3 size: 15 residues. The germline V gene encodes CDR1 PRHDT and CDR2 FYEKMQ (reference sequence). V lost 4 bases, J lost 7 bases, and 19 bases lay in between. CDR3 residues: CASSSGGRAGSEAFF. The CDR3 DNA is TGTGCCAGCAGCTCCGGGGGGAGGGCAGGGAGTGAAGCTTTCTTT.

The rearrangement links TRBV7-9 to TRBJ1-2; D gene uncertain. The CDR3 has 14 amino acids. From germline, CDR1 is SEHNR and CDR2 FQNEAQ (reference sequence). Trimming removed 1 base at V and 4 bases at J, with 10 bases between. DNA of the CDR3: TGTGCCAGCAGCTTAGATCGCAGTTCCTATGGCTACACCTTC. It translates to CASSLDRSSYGYTF.